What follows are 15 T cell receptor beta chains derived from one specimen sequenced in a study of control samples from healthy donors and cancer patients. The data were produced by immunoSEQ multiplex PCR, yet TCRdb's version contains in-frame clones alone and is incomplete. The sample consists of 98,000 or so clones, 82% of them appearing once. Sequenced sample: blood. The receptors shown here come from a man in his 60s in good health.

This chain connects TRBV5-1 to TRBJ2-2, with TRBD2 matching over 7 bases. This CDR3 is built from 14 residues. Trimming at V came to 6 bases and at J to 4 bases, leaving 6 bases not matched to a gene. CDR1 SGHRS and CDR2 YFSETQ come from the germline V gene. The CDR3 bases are TGCGCCAGCAAGGGAGGGCTAGGCACCGGGGAGCTGTTTTTT. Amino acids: CASKGGLGTGELFF.

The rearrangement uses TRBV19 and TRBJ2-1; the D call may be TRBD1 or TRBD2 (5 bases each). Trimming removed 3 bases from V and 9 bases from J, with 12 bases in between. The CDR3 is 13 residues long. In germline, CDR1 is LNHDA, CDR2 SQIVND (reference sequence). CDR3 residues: CASSIPGRGEQFF. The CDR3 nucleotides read TGTGCCAGTAGTATTCCGGGAAGGGGTGAGCAGTTCTTC.

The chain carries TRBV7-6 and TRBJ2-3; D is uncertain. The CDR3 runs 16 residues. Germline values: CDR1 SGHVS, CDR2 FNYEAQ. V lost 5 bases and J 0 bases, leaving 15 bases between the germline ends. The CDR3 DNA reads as TGTGCCAGCAGCGCATCTCCACCGCGGAGCACAGATACGCAGTATTTT. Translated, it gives CASSASPPRSTDTQYF.

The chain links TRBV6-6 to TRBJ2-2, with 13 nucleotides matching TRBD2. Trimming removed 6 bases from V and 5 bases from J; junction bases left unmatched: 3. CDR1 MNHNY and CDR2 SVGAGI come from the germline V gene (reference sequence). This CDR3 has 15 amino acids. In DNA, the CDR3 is TGTGCCAGCAGGCCGGGACTAGCGGGAACCGGGGAGCTGTTTTTT. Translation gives CASRPGLAGTGELFF.

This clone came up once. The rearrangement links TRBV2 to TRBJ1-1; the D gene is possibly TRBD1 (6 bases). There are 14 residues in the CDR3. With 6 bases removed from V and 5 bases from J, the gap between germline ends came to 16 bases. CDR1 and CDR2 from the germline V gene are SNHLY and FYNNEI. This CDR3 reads CASSDPRGATEAFF. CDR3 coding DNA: TGTGCCAGCAGCGATCCCCGGGGGGCGACTGAAGCTTTCTTT.

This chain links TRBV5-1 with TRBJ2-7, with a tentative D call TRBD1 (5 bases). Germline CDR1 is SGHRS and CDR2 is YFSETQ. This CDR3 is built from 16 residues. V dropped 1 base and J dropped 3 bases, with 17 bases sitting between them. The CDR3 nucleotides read TGCGCCAGCAGCTTGTGGGGCAGGGAATTCAACTACGAGCAGTACTTC. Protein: CASSLWGREFNYEQYF.

The CDR3 loop reads CASRSQMVCSNQPQHF. The CDR3 coding sequence is TGTGCCAGCAGATCACAGATGGTCTGTAGCAATCAGCCCCAGCATTTT. V and J are TRBV11-2 and TRBJ1-5; D not certain. Germline CDR1 reads SGHAT; CDR2 reads FQNNGV. Trimming pared 6 bases from V and 0 bases from J, leaving 15 bases between. The CDR3 has 16 amino acids.

In DNA, the CDR3 is TGTGCCAGCAGTTACGGGTACAGGGGAGGCAATTCACCCCTCCACTTT. This encodes CASSYGYRGGNSPLHF. This rearrangement joins TRBV6-5 to TRBJ1-6; 7 nucleotides match TRBD1. The CDR3 is 16 residues long. Germline V gene data show CDR1 as MNHEY and CDR2 as SVGAGI. V dropped 2 bases and J dropped 7; count of bases not matched to a gene: 8.

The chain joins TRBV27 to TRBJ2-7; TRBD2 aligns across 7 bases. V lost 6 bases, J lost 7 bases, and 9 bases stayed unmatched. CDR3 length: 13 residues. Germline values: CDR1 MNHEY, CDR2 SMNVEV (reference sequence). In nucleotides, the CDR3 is TGTGCCAGCAGCCAAAGCGGGGCCCGAGAGCAGTACTTC. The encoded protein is CASSQSGAREQYF.

CDR3 loop: CASSSTGTSPSYEQYF. CDR3 in DNA: TGTGCCAGCAGTTCGACCGGGACTAGCCCCTCCTACGAGCAGTACTTC. This chain connects TRBV28 to TRBJ2-7, with 9 bases matching TRBD2. J gave up 0 bases and V 4 bases, and 7 bases lay outside the gene matches. Germline V lookup: CDR1 MDHEN, CDR2 SYDVKM. The CDR3 contains 16 residues.

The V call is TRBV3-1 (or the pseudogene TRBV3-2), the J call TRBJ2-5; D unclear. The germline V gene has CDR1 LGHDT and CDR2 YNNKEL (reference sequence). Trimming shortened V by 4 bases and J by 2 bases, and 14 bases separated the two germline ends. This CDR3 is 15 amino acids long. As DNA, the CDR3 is TGTGCCAGCAGCCCAGTTCTGGCTCTACAAGAGACCCAGTACTTC. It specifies CASSPVLALQETQYF.

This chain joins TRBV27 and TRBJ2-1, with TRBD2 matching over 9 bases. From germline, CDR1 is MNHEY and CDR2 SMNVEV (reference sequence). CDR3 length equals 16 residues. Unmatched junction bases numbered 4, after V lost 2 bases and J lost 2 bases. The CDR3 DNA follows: TGTGCCAGCAGTTTAGGGACTAGCAACACCTACAATGAGCAGTTCTTC. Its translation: CASSLGTSNTYNEQFF.

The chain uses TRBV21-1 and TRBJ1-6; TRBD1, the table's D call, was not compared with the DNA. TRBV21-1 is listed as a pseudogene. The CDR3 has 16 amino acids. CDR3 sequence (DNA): TGTGCCAGCAGCCCTGAGCGGGACAGGGGAAATTCACCCCTCCACTTT. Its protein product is CASSPERDRGNSPLHF.

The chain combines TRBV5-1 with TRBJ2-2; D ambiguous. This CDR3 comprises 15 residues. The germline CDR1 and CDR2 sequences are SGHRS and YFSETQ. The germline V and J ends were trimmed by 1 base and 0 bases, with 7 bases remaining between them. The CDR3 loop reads CASSLLYPNTGELFF. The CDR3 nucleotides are TGCGCCAGCAGCTTGTTGTACCCGAACACCGGGGAGCTGTTTTTT.

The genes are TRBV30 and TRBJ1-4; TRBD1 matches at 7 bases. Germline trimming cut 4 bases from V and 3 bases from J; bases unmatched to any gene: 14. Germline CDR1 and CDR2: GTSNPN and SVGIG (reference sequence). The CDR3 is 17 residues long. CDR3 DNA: TGTGCCTGGACCGTGGGACAGATAGTTGATGCTAATGAAAAACTGTTTTTT. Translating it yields CAWTVGQIVDANEKLFF.